The clone carrying this TCR beta chain was seen a handful of times. What it recognizes is unknown. The 5'RACE method, run with constant-segment primers, produced TCR alpha and TCR beta cDNA libraries (carrying sample barcodes and UMIs). TCRdb analysed the 5' RACE reads with MiXCR anew, one entry per CDR3 protein. The profile shows around 200,000 distinct CDR3 sequences, about 11% of them singletons. The length of the CDR3 is 19 residues. The V gene's germline CDR1 is LGHNA and CDR2 YNFKEQ. With 4 bases clipped from V and 0 bases from J, the junction kept 11 bases outside the gene matches. The sample is drawn from a study of T-cell memory formation after mild COVID-19. Study-level information: For the most part, TCR clusters were specific to one donor. Study-level findings and limits: CD4+ clones that contracted lay mainly in CM and EM; CD8+ ones lay in EMRA. Cross-reactive memory appears to have joined, as suggested by some responding clones showing up in pre-infection memory.

Sequenced material: PBMCs or a T cell subset sorted from them (not recorded which). The TCR originated in a man younger than 35 who had mild COVID-19 (a few samples of this study predate the infection). Cell type and time point are not known. The genes are TRBV4-2 and TRBJ2-3, with 12 bases aligning to TRBD2. CDR3 protein: CASSPSLAGGPQSTDTQYF. The CDR3 DNA reads TGTGCCAGCAGCCCAAGCCTAGCGGGGGGGCCTCAGAGCACAGATACGCAGTATTTT.